One sample yielded the 18 T cell receptor beta chains listed below, sequenced in a study of blood T cell repertoires in COVID-19. Measured with immunoSEQ multiplex PCR; TCRdb has only the in-frame clones, and not every one. The data show 35,000 to 55,000 clones, roughly 69% seen once. The sample comprised peripheral blood. These receptors came from a man older than 75 with acute or convalescent COVID-19.

This clone was detected once. The V call is TRBV5-1, the J call TRBJ1-1, with TRBD1 identical over 8 bases. Trimming removed 2 bases from V and 4 bases from J; junction bases left unmatched: 10. This CDR3 has 16 amino acids. Per germline, CDR1 SGHRS and CDR2 YFSETQ. The CDR3: CASSFSPDRVGTEAFF. CDR3 DNA sequence: TGCGCCAGCAGCTTCAGCCCGGACAGGGTCGGCACTGAAGCTTTCTTT.

This chain links TRBV6-5 with TRBJ1-4; TRBD1 is a possible D gene (5 bases). The CDR3 length is 14 residues. Germline CDR1 and CDR2: MNHEY and SVGAGI. Trimming removed 2 bases at V and 10 bases at J, with 14 bases between. The CDR3 region has the DNA TGTGCCAGCAGTTACCTTTGGGGGGGGGTAAAACTGTTTTTT. Its translation is CASSYLWGGVKLFF.

This chain links TRBV29-1 with TRBJ1-5; D is possibly TRBD1 (6 bases). Per germline, CDR1 SQVTM and CDR2 ANQGSEA. The ends were cut back, 6 bases at V and 1 base at J, with 16 bases in the middle. The CDR3 extends over 15 amino acids. The CDR3 region is CSVGGGQGSNQPQHF. The CDR3 bases are TGCAGCGTGGGCGGAGGGCAGGGGAGCAATCAGCCCCAGCATTTT.

This chain joins TRBV7-9 and TRBJ2-2; TRBD1 might be the D (5 bases). The V gene lost 5 bases and the J gene lost 0 bases, with 10 bases spanning the gap. Germline loops: CDR1 SEHNR, CDR2 FQNEAQ (reference sequence). This CDR3 contains 15 residues. CDR3 region: CASSQPTANTGELFF. The CDR3 DNA is TGTGCCAGCAGCCAGCCGACAGCGAACACCGGGGAGCTGTTTTTT.

This rearrangement joins TRBV28 to TRBJ2-1; D may be TRBD1 (6 bases). The V gene lost 5 bases and the J gene lost 0 bases, with 20 bases spanning the gap. The CDR3 is 18 residues long. In germline, CDR1 is MDHEN, CDR2 SYDVKM. The CDR3 nucleotides read TGTGCCAGCAGTGGCGTCGGGGACACCCGAAGCTCCTACAATGAGCAGTTCTTC. It translates to CASSGVGDTRSSYNEQFF.

CDR3 nucleotide sequence: TGTGCCACCAGCACCCCCCGGGGAGACTATAATTCACCCCTCCACTTT. It yields the protein CATSTPRGDYNSPLHF. The V call is TRBV15, the J call TRBJ1-6; D unresolved. Trimming removed 4 bases from V and 3 bases from J, with 13 bases in between. Germline CDR1 and CDR2: LNHNV and YYDKDF (reference sequence). The CDR3 has 16 amino acids.

The rearrangement uses TRBV14 and TRBJ2-5, with D perhaps TRBD2 (6 bases). Trimming removed 2 bases at V and 5 bases at J, with 12 bases between. The CDR3 runs to 14 residues. Germline V gives CDR1 SGHDN, CDR2 FVKESK. The CDR3 protein is CASSQLGGVETQYF. The CDR3 bases are TGTGCCAGCAGCCAACTCGGGGGAGTGGAGACCCAGTACTTC.

The chain joins TRBV29-1 to TRBJ1-1; unclear D gene. The V end was cut by 4 bases, the J end by 7 bases, with 10 bases between. In germline, CDR1 is SQVTM, CDR2 ANQGSEA. This CDR3 has 11 residues. The CDR3 sequence is CSVVREIEAFF. The CDR3 DNA is TGCAGCGTTGTAAGGGAGATTGAAGCTTTCTTT. Full variable domain (rest looked up from reference TRBV29-1 and TRBJ1-1): SAVISQKPSRDICQRGTSLTIQCQVDSQVTMMFWYRQQPGQSLTLIATANQGSEATYESGFVIDKFPISRPNLTFSTLTVSNMSPEDSSIYLCSVVREIEAFFGQGTRLTVV.

The chain uses TRBV14 and TRBJ2-1, with D uncertain. Germline V gene sequence: CDR1 SGHDN, CDR2 FVKESK. V was pared by 3 bases and J by 2 bases, with 5 bases between. The CDR3 contains 13 residues. The CDR3 DNA is TGTGCCAGCAGCCAGGGCCCCTACAATGAGCAGTTCTTC. It translates to CASSQGPYNEQFF.

The rearrangement uses TRBV2 and TRBJ1-5; D is uncertain. This CDR3 contains 14 residues. Germline V gene data show CDR1 as SNHLY and CDR2 as FYNNEI. The germline V and J ends were trimmed by 2 bases and 0 bases, with 5 bases remaining between them. CDR3 region: CASSEINSNQPQHF. As DNA, the CDR3 is TGTGCCAGCAGTGAAATCAATAGCAATCAGCCCCAGCATTTT.

This clone has a single count. V is TRBV29-1 and J is TRBJ1-5; D remains unclear. The CDR3 consists of 12 residues. The ends were cut back, 4 bases at V and 5 bases at J, with 9 bases in the middle. CDR1 is SQVTM, CDR2 ANQGSEA, per germline. CDR3 region: CSVGAVDQPQHF. Written as DNA, the CDR3 is TGCAGCGTTGGGGCAGTAGATCAGCCCCAGCATTTT.

This clone was counted once. This chain connects TRBV3-1 (or the pseudogene TRBV3-2) to TRBJ2-1; 7 bases are shared with TRBD2. Looked up from germline, CDR1 is LGHDT and CDR2 is YNNKEL (reference sequence). The trim removed 4 bases at V and 1 base at J, leaving 7 bases unmatched. There are 16 residues in the CDR3. CDR3 in amino acids: CASSRASSGSYNEQFF. CDR3 sequence (DNA): TGTGCCAGCAGCCGGGCCTCTAGCGGTTCCTACAATGAGCAGTTCTTC.

V usage is TRBV6-1 and J usage is TRBJ1-6; TRBD1 is a possible D gene (5 bases). The germline V and J ends were trimmed by 0 bases and 9 bases, with 12 bases remaining between them. CDR1 is MNHNS and CDR2 is SASEGT in the germline V gene. The CDR3 runs 15 residues. The CDR3 DNA sequence: TGTGCCAGCAGTGAAGCTCAAGGGGCCAGTTCACCCCTCCACTTT. Translated, it gives CASSEAQGASSPLHF.

This clone was observed a handful of times. This chain connects TRBV6-2 or TRBV6-3 to TRBJ2-5; TRBD2 matches 14 bases. V shed 6 bases and J 3 bases; nucleotides not matched to a gene: 9. Germline loops: CDR1 MNHEY, CDR2 SVGEGT. CDR3 length equals 17 residues. DNA for the CDR3: TGTGCCAGCAGCCAGGGACTAGCGGGAGTGTGGGAAGAGACCCAGTACTTC. Translating it yields CASSQGLAGVWEETQYF.

The chain joins TRBV27 to TRBJ1-1; D possibly corresponds to TRBD1 (6 bases). This CDR3 comprises 15 residues. CDR1 MNHEY and CDR2 SMNVEV come from the germline V gene (reference sequence). V lost 4 bases, J lost 1 base, and 13 bases lay in between. CDR3 DNA: TGTGCCAGCAGTTGGGCGGGGGCCGGGAACACTGAAGCTTTCTTT. This translates into CASSWAGAGNTEAFF.

This chain connects TRBV30 to TRBJ2-1, with D perhaps matching TRBD2 (7 bases). The length of the CDR3 is 14 residues. V lost 8 bases and J 4 bases, leaving 18 bases between the germline ends. Germline V gene lookup returns CDR1 GTSNPN and CDR2 SVGIG (reference sequence). The CDR3 here is CAGEAAGAYNEQFF. CDR3 nucleotides: TGTGCCGGGGAGGCTGCGGGGGCTTACAATGAGCAGTTCTTC. Combining the CDR3 with reference TRBV30 and TRBJ2-1 gives the whole variable domain SQTIHQWPATLVQPVGSPLSLECTVEGTSNPNLYWYRQAAGRGLQLLFYSVGIGQISSEVPQNLSASRPQDRQFILSSKKLLLSDSGFYLCAGEAAGAYNEQFFGPGTRLTVL.

V and J are TRBV5-1 and TRBJ1-2, with 7 bases lining up with TRBD1. V trimming: 4 bases; J trimming: 0 bases; junction bases outside the gene matches: 6. The germline gives CDR1 SGHRS, CDR2 YFSETQ. The CDR3 consists of 15 residues. CDR3 coding DNA: TGCGCCAGCAGCCCGGGGGACAGTTCTAACTATGGCTACACCTTC. It translates to CASSPGDSSNYGYTF.

The chain uses TRBV5-8 and TRBJ2-5; possibly TRBD1 for D (6 bases). Trimming pared 4 bases from V and 4 bases from J, leaving 14 bases between. The CDR3 loop spans 14 amino acids. Germline V gene lookup returns CDR1 SGHTS and CDR2 YDEGEE. The CDR3 nucleotides read TGTGCCAGCAGCACGGGACACCCTCTAGAGACCCAGTACTTC. It yields the protein CASSTGHPLETQYF.